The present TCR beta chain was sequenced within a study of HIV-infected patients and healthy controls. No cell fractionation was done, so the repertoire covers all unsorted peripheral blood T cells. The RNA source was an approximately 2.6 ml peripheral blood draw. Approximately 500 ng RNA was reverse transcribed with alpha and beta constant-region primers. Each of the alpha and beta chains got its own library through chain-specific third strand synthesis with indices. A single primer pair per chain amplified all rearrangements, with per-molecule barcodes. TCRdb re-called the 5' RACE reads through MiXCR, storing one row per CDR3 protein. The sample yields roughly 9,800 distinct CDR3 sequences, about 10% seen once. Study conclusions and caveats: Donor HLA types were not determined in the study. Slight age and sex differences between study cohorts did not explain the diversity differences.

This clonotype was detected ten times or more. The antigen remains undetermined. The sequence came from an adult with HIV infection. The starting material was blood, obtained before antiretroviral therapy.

CDR3 coding DNA: TGTGCCAGCAGTCCCTCTGTTCGATACACTGAAGCTTTCTTT. Encoded protein: CASSPSVRYTEAFF. The gene calls are TRBV6-2 or TRBV6-3 and TRBJ1-1; D is ambiguous. V gave up 5 bases and J gave up 3 bases, with 13 bases separating them. The germline gives CDR1 MNHEY, CDR2 SVGEGT. This CDR3 spans 14 amino acids.